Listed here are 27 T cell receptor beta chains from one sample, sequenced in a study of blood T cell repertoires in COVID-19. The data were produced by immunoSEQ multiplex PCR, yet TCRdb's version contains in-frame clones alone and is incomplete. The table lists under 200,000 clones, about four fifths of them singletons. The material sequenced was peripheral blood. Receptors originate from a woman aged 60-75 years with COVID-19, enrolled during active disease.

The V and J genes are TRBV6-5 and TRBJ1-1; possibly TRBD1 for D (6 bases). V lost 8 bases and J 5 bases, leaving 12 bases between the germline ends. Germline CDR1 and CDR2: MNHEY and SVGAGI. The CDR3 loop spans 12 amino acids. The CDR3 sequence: CASSTGMTEAFF. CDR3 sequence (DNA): TGTGCCAGCTCCACAGGGATGACTGAAGCTTTCTTT.

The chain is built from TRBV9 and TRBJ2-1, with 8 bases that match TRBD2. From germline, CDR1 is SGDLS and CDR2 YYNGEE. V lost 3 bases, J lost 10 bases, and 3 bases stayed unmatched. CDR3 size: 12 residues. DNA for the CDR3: TGTGCCAGCAGCGGCGCGGGGGGAGAGCAGTTCTTC. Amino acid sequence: CASSGAGGEQFF.

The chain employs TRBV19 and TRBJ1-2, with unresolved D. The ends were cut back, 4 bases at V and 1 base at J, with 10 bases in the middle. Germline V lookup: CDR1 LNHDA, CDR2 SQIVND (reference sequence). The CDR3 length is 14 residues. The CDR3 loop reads CASSTDVNNYGYTF. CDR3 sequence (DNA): TGTGCCAGTAGTACAGATGTCAATAACTATGGCTACACCTTC. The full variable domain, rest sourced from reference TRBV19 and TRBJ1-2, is DGGITQSPKYLFRKEGQNVTLSCEQNLNHDAMYWYRQDPGQGLRLIYYSQIVNDFQKGDIAEGYSVSREKKESFPLTVTSAQKNPTAFYLCASSTDVNNYGYTFGSGTRLTVV.

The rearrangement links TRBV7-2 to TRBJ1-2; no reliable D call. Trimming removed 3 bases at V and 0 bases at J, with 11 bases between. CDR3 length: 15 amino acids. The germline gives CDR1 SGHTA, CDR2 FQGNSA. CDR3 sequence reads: CASSFGSGANYGYTF. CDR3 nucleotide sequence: TGTGCCAGCAGCTTCGGGTCGGGAGCTAACTATGGCTACACCTTC.

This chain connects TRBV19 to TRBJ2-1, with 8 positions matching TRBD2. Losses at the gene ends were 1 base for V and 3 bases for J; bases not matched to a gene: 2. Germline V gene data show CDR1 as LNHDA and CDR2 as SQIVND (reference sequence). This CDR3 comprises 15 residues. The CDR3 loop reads CASSIVGGGYNEQFF. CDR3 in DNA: TGTGCCAGTAGTATAGTCGGGGGGGGCTACAATGAGCAGTTCTTC.

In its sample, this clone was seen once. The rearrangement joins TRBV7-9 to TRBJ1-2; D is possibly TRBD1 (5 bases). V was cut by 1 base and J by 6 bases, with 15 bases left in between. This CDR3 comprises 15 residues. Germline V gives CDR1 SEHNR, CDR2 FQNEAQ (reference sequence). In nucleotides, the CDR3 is TGTGCCAGCAGCTTAGATGGGGGGGAAGTGAATGGCTACACCTTC. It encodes CASSLDGGEVNGYTF. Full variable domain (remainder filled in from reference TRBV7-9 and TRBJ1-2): DTGVSQNPRHKITKRGQNVTFRCDPISEHNRLYWYRQTLGQGPEFLTYFQNEAQLEKSRLLSDRFSAERPKGSFSTLEIQRTEQGDSAMYLCASSLDGGEVNGYTFGSGTRLTVV.

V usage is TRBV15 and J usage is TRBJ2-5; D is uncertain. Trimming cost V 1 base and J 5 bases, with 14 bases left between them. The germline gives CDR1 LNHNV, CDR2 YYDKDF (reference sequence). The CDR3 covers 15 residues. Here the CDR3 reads CATSRVSPVSETQYF. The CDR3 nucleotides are TGTGCCACCAGCAGAGTTTCCCCAGTTTCGGAGACCCAGTACTTC.

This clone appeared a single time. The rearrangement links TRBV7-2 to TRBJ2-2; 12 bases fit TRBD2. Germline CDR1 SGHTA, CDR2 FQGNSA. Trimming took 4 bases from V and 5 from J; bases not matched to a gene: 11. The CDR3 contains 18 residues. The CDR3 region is CASSSSTRLAGVTGELFF. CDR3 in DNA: TGTGCCAGCAGCTCCTCCACTAGACTAGCGGGAGTAACCGGGGAGCTGTTTTTT.

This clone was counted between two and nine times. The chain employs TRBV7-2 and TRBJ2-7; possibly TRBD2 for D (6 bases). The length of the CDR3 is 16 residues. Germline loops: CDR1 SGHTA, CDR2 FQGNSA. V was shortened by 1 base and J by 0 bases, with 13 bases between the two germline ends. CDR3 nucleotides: TGTGCCAGCAGCTTAGTCGAGGGAGGCAGCTCCTACGAGCAGTACTTC. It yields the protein CASSLVEGGSSYEQYF.

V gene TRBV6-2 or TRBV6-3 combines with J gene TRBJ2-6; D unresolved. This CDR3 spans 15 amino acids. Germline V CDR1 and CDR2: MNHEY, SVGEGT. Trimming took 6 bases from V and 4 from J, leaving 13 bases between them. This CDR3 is CASSPALNGANVLTF. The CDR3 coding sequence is TGTGCCAGCAGCCCAGCTCTCAACGGGGCCAACGTCCTGACTTTC.

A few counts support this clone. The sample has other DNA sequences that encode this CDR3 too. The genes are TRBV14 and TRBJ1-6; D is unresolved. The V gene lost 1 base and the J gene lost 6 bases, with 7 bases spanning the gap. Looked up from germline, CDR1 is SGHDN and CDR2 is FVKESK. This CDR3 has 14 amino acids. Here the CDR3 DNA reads TGTGCCAGCAGCCAAGGACGGGGTAATTCACCCCTCCACTTT. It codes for CASSQGRGNSPLHF.

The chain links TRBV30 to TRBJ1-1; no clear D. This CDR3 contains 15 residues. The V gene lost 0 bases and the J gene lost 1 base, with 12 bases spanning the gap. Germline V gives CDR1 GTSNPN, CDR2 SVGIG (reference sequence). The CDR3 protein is CAWSVLGVGNTEAFF. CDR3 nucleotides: TGTGCCTGGAGTGTCTTGGGCGTGGGGAACACTGAAGCTTTCTTT.

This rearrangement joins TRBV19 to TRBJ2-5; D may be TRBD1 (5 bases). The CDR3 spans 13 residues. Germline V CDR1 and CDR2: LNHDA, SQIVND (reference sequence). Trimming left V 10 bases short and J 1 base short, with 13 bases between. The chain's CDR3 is CAIDPGIQETQYF. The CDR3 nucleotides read TGTGCCATCGACCCAGGGATCCAAGAGACCCAGTACTTC.

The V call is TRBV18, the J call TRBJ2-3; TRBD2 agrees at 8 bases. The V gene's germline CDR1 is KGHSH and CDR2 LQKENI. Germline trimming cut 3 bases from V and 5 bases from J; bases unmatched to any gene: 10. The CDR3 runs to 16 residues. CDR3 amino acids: CASSPLAAGAGDTQYF. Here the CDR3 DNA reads TGTGCCAGCTCACCCTTGGCAGCGGGGGCCGGAGATACGCAGTATTTT.

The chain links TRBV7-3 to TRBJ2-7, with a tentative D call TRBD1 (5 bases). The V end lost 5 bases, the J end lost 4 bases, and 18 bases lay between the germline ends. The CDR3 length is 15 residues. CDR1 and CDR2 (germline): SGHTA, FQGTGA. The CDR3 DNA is TGTGCCAGCAGCATAAGGGCAGGGCAAAGTTACGAGCAGTACTTC. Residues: CASSIRAGQSYEQYF.

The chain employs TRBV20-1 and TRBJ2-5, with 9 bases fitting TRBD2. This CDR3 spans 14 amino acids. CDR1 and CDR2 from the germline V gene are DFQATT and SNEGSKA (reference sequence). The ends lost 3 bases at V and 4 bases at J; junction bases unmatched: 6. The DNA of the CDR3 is TGCAGTGCTAGTGGGGCGCGGGGGGGAGAGACCCAGTACTTC. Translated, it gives CSASGARGGETQYF.

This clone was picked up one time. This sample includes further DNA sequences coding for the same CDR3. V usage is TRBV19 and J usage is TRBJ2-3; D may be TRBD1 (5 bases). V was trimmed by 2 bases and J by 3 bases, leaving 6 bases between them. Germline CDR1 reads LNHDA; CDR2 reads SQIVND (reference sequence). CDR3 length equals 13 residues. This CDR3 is CASSIQGTDTQYF. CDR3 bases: TGTGCCAGTAGTATACAGGGAACAGATACGCAGTATTTT.

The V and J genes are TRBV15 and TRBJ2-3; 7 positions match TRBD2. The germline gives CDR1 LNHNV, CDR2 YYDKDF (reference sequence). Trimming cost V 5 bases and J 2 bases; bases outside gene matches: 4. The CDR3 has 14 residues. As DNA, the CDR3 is TGTGCCACCAGCCACCGGGACTACACAGATACGCAGTATTTT. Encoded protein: CATSHRDYTDTQYF. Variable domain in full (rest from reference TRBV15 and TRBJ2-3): DAMVIQNPRYQVTQFGKPVTLSCSQTLNHNVMYWYQQKSSQAPKLLFHYYDKDFNNEADTPDNFQSRRPNTSFCFLDIRSPGLGDTAMYLCATSHRDYTDTQYFGPGTRLTVL.

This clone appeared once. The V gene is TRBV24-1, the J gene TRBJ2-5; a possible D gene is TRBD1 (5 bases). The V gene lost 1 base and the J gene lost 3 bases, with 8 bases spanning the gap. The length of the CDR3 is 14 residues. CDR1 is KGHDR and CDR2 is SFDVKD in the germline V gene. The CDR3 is CATSDLGAEETQYF. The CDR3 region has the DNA TGTGCCACCAGTGATTTAGGGGCAGAAGAGACCCAGTACTTC.

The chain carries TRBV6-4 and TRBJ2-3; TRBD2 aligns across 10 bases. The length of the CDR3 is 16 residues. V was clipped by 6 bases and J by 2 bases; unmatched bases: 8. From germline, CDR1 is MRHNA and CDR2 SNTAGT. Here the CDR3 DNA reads TGTGCCAGCAGAGCTAGCGGGGGACACGACACAGATACGCAGTATTTT. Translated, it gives CASRASGGHDTDTQYF.

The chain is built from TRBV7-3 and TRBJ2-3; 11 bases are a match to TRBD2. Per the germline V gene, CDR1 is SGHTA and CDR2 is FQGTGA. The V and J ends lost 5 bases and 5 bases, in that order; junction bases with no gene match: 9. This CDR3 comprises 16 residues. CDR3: CASSGPSGRREDTQYF. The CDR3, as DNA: TGTGCCAGCAGCGGCCCTAGCGGGAGGCGTGAAGATACGCAGTATTTT.

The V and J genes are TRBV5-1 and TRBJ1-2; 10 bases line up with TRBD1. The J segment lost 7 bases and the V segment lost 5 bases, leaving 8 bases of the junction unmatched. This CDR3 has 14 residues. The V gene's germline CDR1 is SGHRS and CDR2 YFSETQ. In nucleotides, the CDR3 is TGCGCCAGCAGAACGGGGACAGGGGTTTCTGGCTACACCTTC. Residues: CASRTGTGVSGYTF.

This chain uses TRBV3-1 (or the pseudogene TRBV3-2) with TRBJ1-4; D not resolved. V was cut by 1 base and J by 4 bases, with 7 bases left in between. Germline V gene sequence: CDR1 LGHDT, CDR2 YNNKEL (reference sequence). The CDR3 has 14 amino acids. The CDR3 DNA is TGTGCCAGCAGCCAAGGAGGAGGTAATGAAAAACTGTTTTTT. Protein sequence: CASSQGGGNEKLFF.

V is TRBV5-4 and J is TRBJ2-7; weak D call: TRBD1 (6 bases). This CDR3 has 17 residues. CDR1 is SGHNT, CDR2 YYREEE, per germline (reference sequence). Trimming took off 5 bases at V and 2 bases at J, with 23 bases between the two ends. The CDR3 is CASSHGGFQGPPYEQYV. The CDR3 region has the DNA TGTGCCAGCAGTCATGGAGGATTCCAGGGGCCCCCCTACGAGCAGTACGTC.

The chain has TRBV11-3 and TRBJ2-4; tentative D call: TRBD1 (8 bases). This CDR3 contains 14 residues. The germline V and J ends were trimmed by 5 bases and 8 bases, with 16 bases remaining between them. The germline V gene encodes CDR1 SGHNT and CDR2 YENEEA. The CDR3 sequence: CASSQGQGGDIQYF. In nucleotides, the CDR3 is TGTGCCAGCAGCCAAGGACAGGGAGGGGACATTCAGTACTTC.

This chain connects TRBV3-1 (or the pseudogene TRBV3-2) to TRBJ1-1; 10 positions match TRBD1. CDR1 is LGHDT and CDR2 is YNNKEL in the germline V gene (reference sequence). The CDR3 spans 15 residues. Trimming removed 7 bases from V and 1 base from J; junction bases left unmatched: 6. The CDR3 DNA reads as TGTGCCAGCACGGGACAGGGGCTAAAGAACACTGAAGCTTTCTTT. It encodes CASTGQGLKNTEAFF.

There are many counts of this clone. The CDR3 protein is CAWSRGSSGNTIYF. CDR3 sequence (DNA): TGTGCCTGGAGCCGGGGAAGCTCTGGAAACACCATATATTTT. This chain connects TRBV30 to TRBJ1-3; D not resolved. V gave up 3 bases and J gave up 0 bases, with 9 bases separating them. The germline V gene encodes CDR1 GTSNPN and CDR2 SVGIG (reference sequence). This CDR3 is built from 14 residues.